This T cell receptor (beta chain) came from a study of T cell responses to AZD1222 COVID-19 vaccine. Study outcomes and limitations: Targeting of unmutated variant regions was reportedly seen in nearly half of spike-specific TCRs. It was only a handful of AZD1222 recipients who were seropositive at baseline.

Clones were read by immunoSEQ multiplex PCR, and TCRdb kept only the in-frame ones, dropping some. The sample gives some 99,000 clones, about 88% of which show up once; over 12% is in the top ten. The table lists this clone with a count of one. Antigen specificity is unknown. V dropped 3 bases and J dropped 5 bases, with 13 bases sitting between them. Germline V lookup: CDR1 LNHNV, CDR2 YYDKDF (reference sequence). There are 14 residues in the CDR3. The TCR comes from an adult who received the AZD1222 COVID-19 vaccine. The J gene is TRBJ1-2, the V gene TRBV15; a weak D match, TRBD1 (5 bases). Sequenced material: peripheral blood, taken 28 days after the second AZD1222 dose. CDR3 coding DNA: TGTGCCACCAGCAGTGGGACGACGGGATATGGCTACACCTTC. Encoded protein: CATSSGTTGYGYTF.